This T cell receptor (beta chain) was sequenced for a study of brain metastases from non-small cell lung cancer. This clone showed up just once. The target antigen is unknown. The junction differs from germline at one of its ends, possibly a read error. Profiling relied on immunoSEQ multiplex PCR, and the TCRdb table lists in-frame clones only, not all of them. The sample includes approximately 2,700 clones, roughly 87% of them seen just once. Findings and limits, study-wide: T-cell clones appeared expanded in about 64% of brain metastases relative to matched primary tumors. Brain metastases had lower T-cell infiltration than primary tumors.

What was sequenced was primary lung tumor tissue. This receptor was taken from a donor older than 35 with non-small cell lung cancer.

CDR3 DNA: TGCGTCAGCAGAATCACCGGGATTAACACCGGGGAGCTGTTTTTT. Amino acid sequence: CVSRITGINTGELFF. V is TRBV4-1 and J is TRBJ2-2; possibly TRBD2 for D (5 bases). The CDR3 is 15 residues long. CDR1 is MGHRA and CDR2 is YSYEKL in the germline V gene.